The source of this T cell receptor beta chain is a study of cytomegalovirus exposure and HLA in healthy donors. Study results and limitations: It was taken for granted in presence/absence analyses that sequencing depth across donors was roughly uniform. TCR beta sequences reportedly predicted the HLA-A and HLA-B alleles of most subjects accurately.

The V gene's germline CDR1 is SGHDN and CDR2 FVKESK. Trimming cost V 1 base and J 1 base, with 20 bases left between them. CDR3 length equals 19 residues. 60 Vbeta and 13 Jbeta primers were used in PCR. Original methodology: Some 11 million of the about 80 million unique TCR beta chains counted in a later analysis were shared. TCRdb's copy holds only in-frame clones and misses some; the assay was immunoSEQ multiplex PCR. The V and J calls and clone size were taken over from that table, and D and trimming were inferred from the DNA. The sample shows 250,000 or so clones, over 90% of them seen only once. Regarding this clone: No antigen is known for it.

The sequenced sample consisted of PBMCs. V gene TRBV14 combines with J gene TRBJ2-1, with a tentative D call TRBD2 (6 bases). This clonotype was sampled from a girl aged 2 to 9 in good health and CMV-seronegative. The CDR3 region has the DNA TGTGCCAGCAGCCAAGTCAAAGAGAAATTAGCGGCATCCTACAATGAGCAGTTCTTC. Protein sequence: CASSQVKEKLAASYNEQFF.